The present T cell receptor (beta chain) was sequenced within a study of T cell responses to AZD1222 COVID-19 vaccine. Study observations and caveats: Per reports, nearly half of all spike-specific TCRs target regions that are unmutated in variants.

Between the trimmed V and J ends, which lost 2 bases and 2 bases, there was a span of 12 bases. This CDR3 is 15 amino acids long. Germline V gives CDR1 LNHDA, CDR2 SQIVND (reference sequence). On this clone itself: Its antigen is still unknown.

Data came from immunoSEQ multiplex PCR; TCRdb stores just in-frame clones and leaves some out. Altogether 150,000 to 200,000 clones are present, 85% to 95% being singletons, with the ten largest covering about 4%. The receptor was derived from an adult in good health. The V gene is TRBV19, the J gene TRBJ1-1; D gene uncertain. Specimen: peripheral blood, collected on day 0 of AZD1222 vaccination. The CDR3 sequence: CASSIYGKPNTEAFF. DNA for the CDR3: TGTGCCAGTAGTATATATGGGAAACCAAACACTGAAGCTTTCTTT.